This TCR beta chain was sequenced for a study of brain T cells in children with intractable seizures. After removal of 4 bases from V and 11 bases from J, the junction contained 5 bases not matched to a gene. The CDR3 covers 12 residues. Germline loops: CDR1 GTSNPN, CDR2 SVGIG (reference sequence). This clone was seen only once. Only cases whose brain tissue showed the highest T cell transcript signatures were sequenced. Patients received at least one anti-epileptic drug before surgery. Some clones are missing from TCRdb's copy, which holds only in-frame ones; the method was immunoSEQ multiplex PCR. Among 110,000 or so clones listed, around 94% were seen once.

The specimen was peripheral blood, collected at surgery. The TCR comes from a boy younger than two with hemimegalencephaly and intractable seizures. The chain uses TRBV30 and TRBJ1-6; 7 bases are a match to TRBD1. The CDR3 spells CAWKGRGPPLHF. CDR3 DNA: TGTGCCTGGAAGGGGAGGGGGCCACCCCTCCACTTT.